This passage covers 4 T cell receptor beta chains from one sample sequenced in a study of T cells in Graves' hyperthyroidism and ophthalmopathy. What was amplified from RNA transcripts were TCR beta CDR3 regions. A first-round RT-PCR of the TCR CDR3 used the HTBI primer set. TCRdb used MiXCR to reprocess the multiplex PCR reads, holding one entry per CDR3 protein. Of roughly 350,000 distinct CDR3 sequences in the sample, about 14% were seen once. The sequenced sample was blood. All receptors derive from a woman in her twenties or thirties with Graves' ophthalmopathy.

This clonotype was counted between two and nine times. The chain combines TRBV30 with TRBJ1-2; possible D gene TRBD1, 6 bases. Germline CDR1 and CDR2: GTSNPN and SVGIG (reference sequence). Trimming left V 0 bases short and J 7 bases short, with 21 bases between. There are 16 residues in the CDR3. The CDR3 spells CAWSVSWTGGAGGYTF. The CDR3 DNA reads as TGTGCCTGGAGTGTTTCCTGGACGGGGGGCGCGGGTGGCTACACCTTC.

This clonotype occurred many times. The gene calls are TRBV27 and TRBJ2-7; possibly TRBD1 or TRBD2 for D (6 bases each). Trimming shortened V by 0 bases and J by 6 bases, and 21 bases separated the two germline ends. In germline, CDR1 is MNHEY, CDR2 SMNVEV (reference sequence). The CDR3 loop spans 17 amino acids. The CDR3 reads CASSLSPVPRGASEQYF. Written as DNA, the CDR3 is TGTGCCAGCAGTTTATCCCCCGTCCCTAGGGGGGCGTCCGAGCAGTACTTC.

In the case of this clonotype: A read error may account for a junction end that differs from germline. V is TRBV20-1 and J is TRBJ1-1; TRBD1 is a possible D gene (5 bases). The CDR3 extends over 13 amino acids. From germline, CDR1 is DFQATT and CDR2 SNEGSKA (reference sequence). CDR3 in amino acids: CSARGGVATEVFF. The DNA for the CDR3 is TGCAGTGCTAGGGGGGGGGTGGCCACTGAAGTTTTCTTT.

With regard to this clonotype: This is likely a read error, given that the CDR3 carries no conserved phenylalanine or tryptophan at its end. The CDR3, as DNA: TGTGCCAGCCCCCCGGAGGACAAAAACATTCAGTACCTC. As protein: CASPPEDKNIQYL. The V gene is TRBV18, the J gene TRBJ2-4, with D perhaps matching TRBD2 (5 bases). Trimming stripped 8 bases from V and 3 bases from J, with 11 bases between. The germline V gene has CDR1 KGHSH and CDR2 LQKENI. This CDR3 is 13 amino acids long.